This T cell receptor (beta chain) was sequenced during a study of T-cell memory formation after mild COVID-19. About the research overall: The study found TCR clusters largely donor specific. Study-level points and caveats: There was a balanced CD4/CD8 profile in clones contracting day 15 to 85, and later expanders leaned CD4+. Clones which contracted sat mainly in CM and EM if CD4+, and in EMRA if CD8+. The finding that pre-infection memory included some responding clones suggested that cross-reactive memory joined.

The table lists this clonotype with a few counts. The antigen is undetermined. The CDR3 totals 15 residues. Trimming took 0 bases from V and 6 from J, leaving 15 bases between them. Germline V gene lookup returns CDR1 MNHEY and CDR2 SVGAGI. One entry per CDR3 protein results from TCRdb running MiXCR on the 5' RACE reads. The sample gives around 450,000 distinct CDR3 sequences, 15% to 20% of which show up once; 7.5% to 10% is in the top ten. The sequenced material came from PBMCs or a T cell subset sorted from them (not recorded which). The gene calls are TRBV6-5 and TRBJ2-7, with no clear D. This clonotype was obtained from an adult woman who had mild COVID-19 (a few samples of this study predate the infection). Cell type and time point are not known. The CDR3 DNA reads TGTGCCAGCAGTTACTCGCTAGGGCTCCTTGGCGAGCAGTACTTC. This sequence encodes CASSYSLGLLGEQYF.